This T cell receptor (beta chain) was obtained from a study of blood T cells in healthy people across ages. Study information: Capturing about one barcoded beta molecule per two T cells was achieved by template switching. Study-wide results and limits: Relative to aged donors, long-lived donors carried more naive CD4+ cells and displayed higher diversity. The percentage of naive T cells correlated strongly with TCR beta diversity.

Every sample yielded at least 6 million isolated PBMCs. Regarding this clonotype: As yet, its antigen is unknown.

Combining a sample-barcoded 5' primer with a J-beta primer mix, a second PCR ran for roughly 7 to 12 cycles. TCRdb passed the 5' RACE reads through MiXCR, listing each CDR3 protein once. The table has some 320,000 distinct CDR3 sequences, 27% seen once; the top ten hold roughly 28%. The source of this sequence is a woman in her 70s in good health. The sequencing input was blood.

The chain's CDR3 is CASMRAGARNEQFF. CDR3 sequence (DNA): TGTGCCAGCATGAGAGCGGGAGCAAGGAATGAGCAGTTCTTC. The chain couples TRBV28 to TRBJ2-5, with TRBD2 matching over 8 bases. The DNA end favors TRBJ2-1, so the J call may be wrong. Per germline, CDR1 MDHEN and CDR2 SYDVKM. This CDR3 has 14 residues.